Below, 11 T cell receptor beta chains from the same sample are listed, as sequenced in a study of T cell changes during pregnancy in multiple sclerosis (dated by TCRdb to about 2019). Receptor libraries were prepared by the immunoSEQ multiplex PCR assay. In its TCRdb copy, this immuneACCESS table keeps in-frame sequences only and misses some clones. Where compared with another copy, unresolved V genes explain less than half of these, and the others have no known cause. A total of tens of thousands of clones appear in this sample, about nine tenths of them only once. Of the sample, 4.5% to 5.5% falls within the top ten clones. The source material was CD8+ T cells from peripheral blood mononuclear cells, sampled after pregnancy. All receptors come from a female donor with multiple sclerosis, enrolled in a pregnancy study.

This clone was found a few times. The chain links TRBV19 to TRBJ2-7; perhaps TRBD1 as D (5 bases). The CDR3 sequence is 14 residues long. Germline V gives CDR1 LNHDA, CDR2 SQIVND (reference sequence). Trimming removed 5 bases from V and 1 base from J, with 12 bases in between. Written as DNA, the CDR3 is TGTGCCAGTAGTTCCACAGGATCTTCCTACGAGCAGTACTTC. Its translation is CASSSTGSSYEQYF.

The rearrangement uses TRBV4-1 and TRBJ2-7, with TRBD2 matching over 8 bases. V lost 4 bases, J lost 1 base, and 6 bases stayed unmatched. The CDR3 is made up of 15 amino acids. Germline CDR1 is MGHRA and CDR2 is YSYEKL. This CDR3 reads CASSPERGPSYEQYF. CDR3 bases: TGCGCCAGCAGCCCCGAGCGGGGGCCTTCCTACGAGCAGTACTTC.

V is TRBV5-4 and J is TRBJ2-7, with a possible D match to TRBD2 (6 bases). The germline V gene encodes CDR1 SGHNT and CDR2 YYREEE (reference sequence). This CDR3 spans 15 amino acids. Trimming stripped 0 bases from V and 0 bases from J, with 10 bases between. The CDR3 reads CASSLGRGDSYEQYF. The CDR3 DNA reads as TGTGCCAGCAGCTTGGGGAGGGGTGACTCCTACGAGCAGTACTTC.

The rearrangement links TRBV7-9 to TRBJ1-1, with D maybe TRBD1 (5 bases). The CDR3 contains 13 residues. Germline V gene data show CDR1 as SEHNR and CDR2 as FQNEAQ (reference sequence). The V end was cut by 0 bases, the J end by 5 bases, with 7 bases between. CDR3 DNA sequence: TGTGCCAGCAGCTTAGCAGGGGTTACTGAAGCTTTCTTT. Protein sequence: CASSLAGVTEAFF.

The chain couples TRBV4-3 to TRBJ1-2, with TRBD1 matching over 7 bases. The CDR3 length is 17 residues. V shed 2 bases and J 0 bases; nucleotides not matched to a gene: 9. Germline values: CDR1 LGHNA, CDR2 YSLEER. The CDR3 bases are TGCGCCAGCAGCCAACTTCAACAGGGGCCTCCTAACTATGGCTACACCTTC. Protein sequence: CASSQLQQGPPNYGYTF.

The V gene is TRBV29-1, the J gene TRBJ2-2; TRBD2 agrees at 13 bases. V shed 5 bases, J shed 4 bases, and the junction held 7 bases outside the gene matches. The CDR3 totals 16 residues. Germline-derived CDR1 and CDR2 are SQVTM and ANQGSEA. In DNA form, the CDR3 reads TGCAGCGTTAAACTAGCGGGGGGGCTCGTCACCGGGGAGCTGTTTTTT. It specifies CSVKLAGGLVTGELFF.

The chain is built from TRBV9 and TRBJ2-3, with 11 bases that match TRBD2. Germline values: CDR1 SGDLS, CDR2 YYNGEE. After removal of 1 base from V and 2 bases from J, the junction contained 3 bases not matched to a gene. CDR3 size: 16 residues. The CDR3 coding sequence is TGTGCCAGCAGCGTAAGACTAGCGGGGAACACAGATACGCAGTATTTT. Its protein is CASSVRLAGNTDTQYF.

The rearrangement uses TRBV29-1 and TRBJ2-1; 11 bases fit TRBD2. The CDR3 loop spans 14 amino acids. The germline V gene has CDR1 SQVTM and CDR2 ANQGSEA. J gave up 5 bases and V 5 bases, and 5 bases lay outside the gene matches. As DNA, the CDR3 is TGCAGCGTTATAGCGGGGGGGCCGGACAATGAGCAGTTCTTC. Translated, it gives CSVIAGGPDNEQFF.

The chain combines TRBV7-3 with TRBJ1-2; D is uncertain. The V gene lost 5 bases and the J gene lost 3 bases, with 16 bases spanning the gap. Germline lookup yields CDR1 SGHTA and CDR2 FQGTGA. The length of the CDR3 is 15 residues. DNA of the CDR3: TGTGCCAGCAGCGGCCTTATAGACAAGGACTATGGCTACACCTTC. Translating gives CASSGLIDKDYGYTF.

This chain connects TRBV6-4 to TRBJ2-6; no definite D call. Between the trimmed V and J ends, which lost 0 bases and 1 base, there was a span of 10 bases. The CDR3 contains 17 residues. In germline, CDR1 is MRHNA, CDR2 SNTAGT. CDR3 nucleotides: TGTGCCAGCAGTGACTCGTCATCCGGGTCTGGGGCCAACGTCCTGACTTTC. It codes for CASSDSSSGSGANVLTF.

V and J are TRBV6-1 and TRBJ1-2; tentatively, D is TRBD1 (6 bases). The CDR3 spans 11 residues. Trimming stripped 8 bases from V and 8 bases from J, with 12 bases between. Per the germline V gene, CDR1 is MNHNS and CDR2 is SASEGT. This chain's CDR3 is CASLQGHGYTF. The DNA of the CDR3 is TGTGCCAGCCTACAGGGACACGGCTACACCTTC.